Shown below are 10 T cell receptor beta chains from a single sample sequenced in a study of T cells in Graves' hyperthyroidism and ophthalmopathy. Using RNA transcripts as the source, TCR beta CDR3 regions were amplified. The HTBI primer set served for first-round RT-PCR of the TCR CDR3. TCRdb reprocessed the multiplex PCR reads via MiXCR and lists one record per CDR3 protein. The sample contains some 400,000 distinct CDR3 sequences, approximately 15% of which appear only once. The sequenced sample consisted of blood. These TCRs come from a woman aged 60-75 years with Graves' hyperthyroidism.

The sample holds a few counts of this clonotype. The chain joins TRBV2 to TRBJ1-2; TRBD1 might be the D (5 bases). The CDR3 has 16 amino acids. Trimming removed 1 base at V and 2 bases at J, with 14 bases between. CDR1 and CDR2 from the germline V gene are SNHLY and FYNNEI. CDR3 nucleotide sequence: TGTGCCAGCAGTGAAGAACGATGGCCAGGGAACTATGGCTACACCTTC. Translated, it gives CASSEERWPGNYGYTF.

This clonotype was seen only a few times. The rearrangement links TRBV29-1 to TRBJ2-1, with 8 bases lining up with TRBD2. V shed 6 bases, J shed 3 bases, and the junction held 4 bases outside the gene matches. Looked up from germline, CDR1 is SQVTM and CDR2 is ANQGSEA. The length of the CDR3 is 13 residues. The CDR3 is CSVDGTSYNEQFF. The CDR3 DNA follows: TGCAGCGTCGACGGGACTAGCTACAATGAGCAGTTCTTC.

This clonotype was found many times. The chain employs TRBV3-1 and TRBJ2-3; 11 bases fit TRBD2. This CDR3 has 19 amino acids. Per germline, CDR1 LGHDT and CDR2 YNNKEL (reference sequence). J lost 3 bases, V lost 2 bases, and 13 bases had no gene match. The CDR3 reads CASSQKVAGGPMATDTQYF. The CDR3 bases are TGTGCCAGCAGCCAAAAGGTAGCGGGAGGGCCTATGGCGACAGATACGCAGTATTTT.

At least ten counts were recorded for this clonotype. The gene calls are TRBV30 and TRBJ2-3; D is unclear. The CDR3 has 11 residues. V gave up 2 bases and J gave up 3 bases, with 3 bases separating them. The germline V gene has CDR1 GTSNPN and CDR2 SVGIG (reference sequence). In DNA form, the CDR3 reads TGTGCCTGGAGTAGGACAGATACGCAGTATTTT. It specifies CAWSRTDTQYF.

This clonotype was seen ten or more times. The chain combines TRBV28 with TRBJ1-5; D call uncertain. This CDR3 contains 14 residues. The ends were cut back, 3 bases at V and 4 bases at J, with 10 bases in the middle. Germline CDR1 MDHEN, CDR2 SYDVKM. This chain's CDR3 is CASSFSDGNQPQHF. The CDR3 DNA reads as TGTGCCAGCAGTTTTTCGGACGGGAATCAGCCCCAGCATTTT.

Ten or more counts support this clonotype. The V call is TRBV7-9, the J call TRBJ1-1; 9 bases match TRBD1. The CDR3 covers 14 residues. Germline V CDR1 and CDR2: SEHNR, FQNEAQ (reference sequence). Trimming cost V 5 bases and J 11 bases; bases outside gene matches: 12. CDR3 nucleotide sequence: TGTGCCAGCAGCGCCTACACAGGGGGCGATGAGGCTTTCTTT. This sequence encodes CASSAYTGGDEAFF.

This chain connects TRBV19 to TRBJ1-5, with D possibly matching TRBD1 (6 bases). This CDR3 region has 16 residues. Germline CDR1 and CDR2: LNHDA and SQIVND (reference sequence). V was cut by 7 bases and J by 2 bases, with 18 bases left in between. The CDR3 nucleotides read TGTGCCAGTAATAGACCTGGAGGGGGAGGCAATCAGCCCCAGCATTTT. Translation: CASNRPGGGGNQPQHF.

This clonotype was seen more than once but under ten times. CDR3 bases: TGTGCCAGCAGTTTAGTCGGGACAGGGGTTGAAGGTGAGCAGTTCTTC. This codes for CASSLVGTGVEGEQFF. This chain joins TRBV12-3 or TRBV12-4 and TRBJ2-1, with 10 bases identical to TRBD1. With V trimmed by 1 base and J by 9 bases, 9 bases remained unmatched. The length of the CDR3 is 16 residues.

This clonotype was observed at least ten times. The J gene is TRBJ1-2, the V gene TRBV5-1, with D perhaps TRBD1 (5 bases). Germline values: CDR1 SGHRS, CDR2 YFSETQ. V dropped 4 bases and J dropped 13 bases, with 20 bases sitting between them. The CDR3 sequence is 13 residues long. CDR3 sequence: CASSPGGGPRSTF. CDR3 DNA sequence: TGCGCCAGCAGCCCCGGGGGGGGACCGCGCTCCACCTTC.

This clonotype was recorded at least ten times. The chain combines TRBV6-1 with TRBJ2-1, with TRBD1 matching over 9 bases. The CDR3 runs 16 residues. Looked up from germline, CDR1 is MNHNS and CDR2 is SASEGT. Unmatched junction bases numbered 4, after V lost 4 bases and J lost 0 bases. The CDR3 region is CASSVGQGNSYNEQFF. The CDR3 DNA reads TGTGCCAGCAGTGTAGGACAGGGGAACTCCTACAATGAGCAGTTCTTC.